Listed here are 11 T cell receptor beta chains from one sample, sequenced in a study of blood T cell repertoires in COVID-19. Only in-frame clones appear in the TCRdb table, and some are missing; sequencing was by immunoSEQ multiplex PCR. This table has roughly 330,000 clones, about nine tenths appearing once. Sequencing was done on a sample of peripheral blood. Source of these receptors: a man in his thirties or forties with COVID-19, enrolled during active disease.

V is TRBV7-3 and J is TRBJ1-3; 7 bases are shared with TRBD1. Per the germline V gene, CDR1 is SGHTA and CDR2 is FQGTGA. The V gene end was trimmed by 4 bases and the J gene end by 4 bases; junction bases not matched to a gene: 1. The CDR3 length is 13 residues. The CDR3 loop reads CASSSGQGNTIYF. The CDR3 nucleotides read TGTGCCAGCAGCTCGGGACAGGGAAACACCATATATTTT.

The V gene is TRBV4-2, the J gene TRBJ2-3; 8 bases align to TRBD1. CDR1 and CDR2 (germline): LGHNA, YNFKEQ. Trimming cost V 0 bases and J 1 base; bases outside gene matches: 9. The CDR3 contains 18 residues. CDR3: CASSQEGAGGTGTDTQYF. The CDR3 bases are TGTGCCAGCAGCCAAGAGGGAGCAGGGGGCACGGGCACAGATACGCAGTATTTT.

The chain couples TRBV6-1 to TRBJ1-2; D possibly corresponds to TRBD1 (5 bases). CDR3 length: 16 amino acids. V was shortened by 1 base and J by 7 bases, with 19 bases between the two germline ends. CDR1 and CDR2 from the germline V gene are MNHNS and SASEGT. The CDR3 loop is CASSEGRGGYAVGYTF. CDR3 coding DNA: TGTGCCAGCAGTGAAGGCCGCGGGGGTTACGCTGTTGGCTACACCTTC.

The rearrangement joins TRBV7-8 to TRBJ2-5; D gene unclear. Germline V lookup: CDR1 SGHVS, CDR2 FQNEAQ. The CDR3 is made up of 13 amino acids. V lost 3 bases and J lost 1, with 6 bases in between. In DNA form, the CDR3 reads TGTGCCAGCAGCTTCGAACTCCAAGAGACCCAGTACTTC. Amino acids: CASSFELQETQYF.

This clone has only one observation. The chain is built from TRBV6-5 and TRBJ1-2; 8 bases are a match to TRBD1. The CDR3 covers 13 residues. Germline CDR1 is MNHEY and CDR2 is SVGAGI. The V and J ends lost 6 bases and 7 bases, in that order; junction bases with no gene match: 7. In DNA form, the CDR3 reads TGTGCCAGCAGCCCAGGGGGCGCGAGTGGCTACACCTTC. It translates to CASSPGGASGYTF.

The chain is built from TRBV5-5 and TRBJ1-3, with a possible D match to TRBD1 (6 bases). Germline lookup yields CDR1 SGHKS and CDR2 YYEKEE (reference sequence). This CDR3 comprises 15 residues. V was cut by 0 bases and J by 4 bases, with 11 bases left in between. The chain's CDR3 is CASSLAAGEGNTIYF. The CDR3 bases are TGTGCCAGCAGCTTGGCGGCAGGGGAGGGAAACACCATATATTTT. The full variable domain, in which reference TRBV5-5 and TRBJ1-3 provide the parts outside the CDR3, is DAGVTQSPTHLIKTRGQQVTLRCSPISGHKSVSWYQQVLGQGPQFIFQYYEKEERGRGNFPDRFSARQFPNYSSELNVNALLLGDSALYLCASSLAAGEGNTIYFGEGSWLTVV.

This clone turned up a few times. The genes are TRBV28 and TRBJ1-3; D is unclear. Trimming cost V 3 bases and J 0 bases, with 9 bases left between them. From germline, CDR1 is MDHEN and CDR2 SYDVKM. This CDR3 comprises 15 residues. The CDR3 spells CASSFRILSGNTIYF. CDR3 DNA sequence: TGTGCCAGCAGTTTCAGGATACTCTCTGGAAACACCATATATTTT.

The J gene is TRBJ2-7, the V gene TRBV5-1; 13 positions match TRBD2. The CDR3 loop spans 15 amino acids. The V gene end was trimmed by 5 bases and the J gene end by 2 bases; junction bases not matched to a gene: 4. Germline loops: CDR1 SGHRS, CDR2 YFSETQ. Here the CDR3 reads CASSYGLAGAYEQYF. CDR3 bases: TGCGCCAGCAGTTACGGACTAGCGGGGGCCTACGAGCAGTACTTC.

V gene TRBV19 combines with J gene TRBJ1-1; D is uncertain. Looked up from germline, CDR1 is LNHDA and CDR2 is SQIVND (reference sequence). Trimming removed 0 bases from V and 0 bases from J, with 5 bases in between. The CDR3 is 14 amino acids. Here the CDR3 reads CASSIDYMNTEAFF. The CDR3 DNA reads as TGTGCCAGTAGTATAGACTATATGAACACTGAAGCTTTCTTT. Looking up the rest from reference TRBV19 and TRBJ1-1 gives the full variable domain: DGGITQSPKYLFRKEGQNVTLSCEQNLNHDAMYWYRQDPGQGLRLIYYSQIVNDFQKGDIAEGYSVSREKKESFPLTVTSAQKNPTAFYLCASSIDYMNTEAFFGQGTRLTVV.

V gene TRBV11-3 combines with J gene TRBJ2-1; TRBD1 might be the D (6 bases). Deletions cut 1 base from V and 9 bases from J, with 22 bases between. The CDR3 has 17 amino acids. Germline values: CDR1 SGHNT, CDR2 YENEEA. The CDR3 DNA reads TGTGCCAGCAGCTTAGGGAACCCGCAGGGGCCCCTCAGTGAGCAGTTCTTC. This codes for CASSLGNPQGPLSEQFF.

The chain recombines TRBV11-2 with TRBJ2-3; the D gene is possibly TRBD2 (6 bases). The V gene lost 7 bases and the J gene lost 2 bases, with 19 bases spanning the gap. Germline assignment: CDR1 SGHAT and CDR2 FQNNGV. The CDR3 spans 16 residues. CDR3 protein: CASTHVGGSITDTQYF. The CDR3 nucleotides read TGTGCCAGCACCCATGTGGGGGGTTCTATCACAGATACGCAGTATTTT.